This T cell receptor beta chain was captured in a study of shared clonotypes between healthy human individuals. The study's findings and limits: Represented diversity (both genetic and exposure-history) was limited by the small number of donors.

TCRdb keeps only in-frame clones here, not all; method: immunoSEQ multiplex PCR. The profile shows about half a million clones, over 70% of them singletons. Germline V gene lookup returns CDR1 MDHEN and CDR2 SYDVKM. This CDR3 has 12 residues. The V and J ends lost 7 bases and 5 bases respectively, with 11 bases between them. A remark on this clone: Antigen specificity is unknown.

The chain recombines TRBV28 with TRBJ2-5; the D gene is possibly TRBD2 (5 bases). Sequencing was done on a sample of PBMCs. This receptor was identified in a middle-aged woman in good health. Some clones in this sample may be carry-over from other donors' samples. Here the CDR3 DNA reads TGTGCCAGCACCCGGGGTAGGGAGACCCAGTACTTC. Amino acids: CASTRGRETQYF. Combining the CDR3 with reference TRBV28 and TRBJ2-5 gives the whole variable domain DVKVTQSSRYLVKRTGEKVFLECVQDMDHENMFWYRQDPGLGLRLIYFSYDVKMKEKGDIPEGYSVSREKKERFSLILESASTNQTSMYLCASTRGRETQYFGPGTRLLVL.